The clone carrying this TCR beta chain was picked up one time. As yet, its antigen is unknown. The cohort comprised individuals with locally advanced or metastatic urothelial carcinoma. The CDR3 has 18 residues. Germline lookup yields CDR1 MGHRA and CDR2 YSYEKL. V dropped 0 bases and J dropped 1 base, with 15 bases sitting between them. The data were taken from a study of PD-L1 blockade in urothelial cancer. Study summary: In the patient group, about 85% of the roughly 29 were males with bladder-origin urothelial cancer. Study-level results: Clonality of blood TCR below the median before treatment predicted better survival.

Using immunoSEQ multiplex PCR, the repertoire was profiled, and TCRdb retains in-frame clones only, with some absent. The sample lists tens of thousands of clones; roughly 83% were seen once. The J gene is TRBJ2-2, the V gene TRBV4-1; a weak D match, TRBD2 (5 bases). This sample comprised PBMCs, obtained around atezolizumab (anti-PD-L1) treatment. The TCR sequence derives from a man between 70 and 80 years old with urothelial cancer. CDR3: CASSQDSFSGLNTGELFF. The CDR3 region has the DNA TGCGCCAGCAGCCAAGATTCTTTCAGCGGTTTGAACACCGGGGAGCTGTTTTTT.